Below are 31 T cell receptor beta chains sequenced from a single sample in a study of T cells after yellow fever vaccination (dated by TCRdb to about 2019). The treatment or condition label of this sample denotes: live attenuated yellow fever vaccine strain. Receptors were amplified or captured by 5' RACE. Sequencing instrument: Illumina NovaSeq 6000. TCRdb trimmed public reads at Q25 via fastp, called clones via MiXCR and kept in-frame beta chains. Each record represents a unique CDR3 protein, reported with the most common genes and DNA among its rows. The sample has some 300,000 distinct CDR3 sequences on record, about 10% of them singletons. The ten biggest clones cover about 3.3% of the sample. Material: CD4+ T cells sorted from PBMCs, obtained 45 days after the yellow fever booster vaccination. These TCRs come from a man between 18 and 35 years old who received the YFV17D yellow fever vaccine.

In this sample, this clonotype turned up a few times. V is TRBV20-1 and J is TRBJ2-7, with 11 bases identical to TRBD1. The germline CDR1 and CDR2 sequences are DFQATT and SNEGSKA (reference sequence). This CDR3 region has 15 residues. Unmatched junction bases numbered 13, after V lost 3 bases and J lost 9 bases. The CDR3 DNA is TGCAGTGCTAGGGCGCCAGGGACAGGGGGTCGAAGGCAGTACGTC. It specifies CSARAPGTGGRRQYV.

V and J are TRBV29-1 and TRBJ1-1; D unresolved. Germline CDR1 SQVTM, CDR2 ANQGSEA. The CDR3 length is 11 residues. Trimming removed 0 bases at V and 9 bases at J, with 8 bases between. The CDR3 DNA reads as TGCAGCGTTGAAGACCGAGTCCAAGCTTTCTTT. It yields the protein CSVEDRVQAFF.

CDR3 region: CASRHNGDTQYF. DNA of the CDR3: TGTGCCAGCAGGCACAACGGAGATACGCAGTATTTT. The rearrangement links TRBV7-6 to TRBJ2-3; no reliable D call. Germline values: CDR1 SGHVS, CDR2 FNYEAQ. This CDR3 has 12 amino acids. Between the trimmed V and J ends, which lost 6 bases and 5 bases, there was a span of 9 bases.

This clonotype was observed a few times. The chain couples TRBV7-2 to TRBJ2-3; 7 bases match TRBD1. Germline CDR1 SGHTA, CDR2 FQGNSA. The CDR3 spans 15 residues. V dropped 5 bases and J dropped 8; count of bases not matched to a gene: 13. In DNA, the CDR3 is TGTGCCAGCAGCCCCCGTAGAGCAGGGGGAGCTACGCAGTATTTT. Translating it yields CASSPRRAGGATQYF. Together with reference TRBV7-2 and TRBJ2-3, the CDR3 gives the full variable domain: GAGVSQSPSNKVTEKGKDVELRCDPISGHTALYWYRQSLGQGLEFLIYFQGNSAPDKSGLPSDRFSAERTGGSVSTLTIQRTQQEDSAVYLCASSPRRAGGATQYFGPGTRLTVL.

This clonotype was detected only a few times. The CDR3 nucleotides read TGTGCCAGCAAGCTGGGGGCAGGTACGCAGTATTTT. The encoded protein is CASKLGAGTQYF. This rearrangement joins TRBV28 to TRBJ2-3; maybe TRBD1 (6 bases). The CDR3 consists of 12 residues. V shed 7 bases and J shed 8 bases, with 13 bases lying between them. Per germline, CDR1 MDHEN and CDR2 SYDVKM. Using reference TRBV28 and TRBJ2-3 for the parts outside the CDR3, the full variable domain is DVKVTQSSRYLVKRTGEKVFLECVQDMDHENMFWYRQDPGLGLRLIYFSYDVKMKEKGDIPEGYSVSREKKERFSLILESASTNQTSMYLCASKLGAGTQYFGPGTRLTVL.

The sample holds many counts of this clonotype. The chain links TRBV7-2 to TRBJ2-4; the match to TRBD1 covers 7 bases. The CDR3 contains 15 residues. V shed 3 bases and J 6 bases; nucleotides not matched to a gene: 8. Germline values: CDR1 SGHTA, CDR2 FQGNSA. As DNA, the CDR3 is TGTGCCAGCAGCTTCGGGGACAGAGTGTTAAACATTCAGTACTTC. Its translation is CASSFGDRVLNIQYF.

The V and J genes are TRBV9 and TRBJ2-1; 10 bases are a match to TRBD1. This CDR3 comprises 15 residues. Germline V gene sequence: CDR1 SGDLS, CDR2 YYNGEE. V was pared by 3 bases and J by 7 bases, with 7 bases of the junction left unmatched. The CDR3 DNA sequence: TGTGCCAGCAGCGAGACAGGGGGCAATTGGAATGAGCAGTTCTTC. It yields the protein CASSETGGNWNEQFF. The full variable domain, completed using reference TRBV9 and TRBJ2-1, is DSGVTQTPKHLITATGQRVTLRCSPRSGDLSVYWYQQSLDQGLQFLIQYYNGEERAKGNILERFSAQQFPDLHSELNLSSLELGDSALYFCASSETGGNWNEQFFGPGTRLTVL.

This chain links TRBV5-4 with TRBJ2-3; the match to TRBD2 covers 8 bases. In germline, CDR1 is SGHNT, CDR2 YYREEE (reference sequence). J gave up 1 base and V 9 bases, and 1 base lay outside the gene matches. The CDR3 covers 12 residues. The CDR3 protein is CAMTSGTDTQYF. The CDR3 DNA is TGTGCCATGACTAGCGGCACAGATACGCAGTATTTT.

The table lists this clonotype with a few counts. This sequence joins TRBV10-3 and TRBJ1-4; no firm D call. Trimming shortened V by 3 bases and J by 0 bases, and 8 bases separated the two germline ends. CDR3 length: 15 amino acids. Germline V gene data show CDR1 as ENHRY and CDR2 as SYGVKD. The CDR3 sequence is CAISEVGPTNEKLFF. In nucleotides, the CDR3 is TGTGCCATCAGTGAAGTCGGTCCAACTAATGAAAAACTGTTTTTT.

In this sample, this clonotype turned up a few times. The V call is TRBV12-3 or TRBV12-4, the J call TRBJ1-2; D ambiguous. The CDR3 has 13 amino acids. The ends were cut back, 1 base at V and 6 bases at J, with 9 bases in the middle. For the CDR3, the DNA is TGTGCCAGCAGTTTAGACAGTATCCATGGCTACACCTTC. It translates to CASSLDSIHGYTF.

This clonotype was seen repeatedly, ten times or more. The rearrangement uses TRBV7-3 and TRBJ2-5, with D maybe TRBD2 (7 bases). This CDR3 contains 15 residues. V lost 3 bases and J 0 bases, leaving 11 bases between the germline ends. Germline lookup yields CDR1 SGHTA and CDR2 FQGTGA. DNA of the CDR3: TGTGCCAGCAGCTTGGGGGGGGCCAACCAAGAGACCCAGTACTTC. Translation gives CASSLGGANQETQYF.

This clonotype was seen repeatedly, ten times or more. The V and J genes are TRBV6-2 or TRBV6-3 and TRBJ2-1; 10 positions match TRBD1. The germline V gene encodes CDR1 MNHEY and CDR2 SVGEGT. The V segment lost 6 bases and the J segment 4 bases; nucleotides outside the gene matches: 6. The CDR3 length is 15 residues. The CDR3 sequence is CASSKPGQGYNEQFF. The CDR3 nucleotides read TGTGCCAGCAGCAAGCCGGGACAGGGGTACAATGAGCAGTTCTTC.

The table lists this clonotype with many counts. The chain joins TRBV11-1 to TRBJ2-5; D gene uncertain. This CDR3 is built from 13 residues. V lost 3 bases, J lost 6 bases, and 11 bases lay in between. CDR1 and CDR2 from the germline V gene are SGHAT and FQDESV (reference sequence). The CDR3 here is CASSFVESQTQYF. The CDR3 coding sequence is TGTGCCAGCAGCTTTGTTGAGTCGCAGACCCAGTACTTC.

The chain combines TRBV4-3 with TRBJ1-1, with 10 bases fitting TRBD1. CDR3 length equals 15 residues. Germline loops: CDR1 LGHNA, CDR2 YSLEER. The J segment lost 5 bases and the V segment lost 4 bases, leaving 7 bases of the junction unmatched. The CDR3: CASSLVPGQGTEAFF. The CDR3 nucleotides read TGCGCCAGCAGCCTCGTCCCGGGACAGGGGACTGAAGCTTTCTTT.

The CDR3 loop reads CASSFRTDTGELFF. The CDR3 bases are TGTGCCAGCTCATTTCGGACTGACACCGGGGAGCTGTTTTTT. This chain joins TRBV18 and TRBJ2-2; tentatively, D is TRBD2 (5 bases). The CDR3 runs 14 residues. With 5 bases removed from V and 3 bases from J, the gap between germline ends came to 10 bases. Germline assignment: CDR1 KGHSH and CDR2 LQKENI.

The chain employs TRBV10-3 and TRBJ2-5, with 9 positions matching TRBD1. J was trimmed by 4 bases and V by 3 bases; bases with no gene match: 9. This CDR3 is built from 16 residues. Germline CDR1 ENHRY, CDR2 SYGVKD. CDR3 residues: CAISDSVQGALETQYF. Here the CDR3 DNA reads TGTGCCATCAGTGATTCCGTACAGGGGGCTCTAGAGACCCAGTACTTC.

The V and J genes are TRBV2 and TRBJ2-4; 8 positions match TRBD2. With 4 bases clipped from V and 2 bases from J, the junction kept 4 bases outside the gene matches. Germline CDR1 is SNHLY and CDR2 is FYNNEI. The CDR3 is 15 amino acids. CDR3 in amino acids: CASSGERGTKNIQYF. The CDR3 region has the DNA TGTGCCAGCAGTGGGGAGCGGGGGACCAAAAACATTCAGTACTTC.

There are many counts of this clonotype. The chain recombines TRBV18 with TRBJ2-7, with a possible D match to TRBD2 (6 bases). Germline CDR1 reads KGHSH; CDR2 reads LQKENI. The ends were cut back, 4 bases at V and 5 bases at J, with 9 bases in the middle. CDR3 length: 12 residues. In nucleotides, the CDR3 is TGTGCCAGCTCACAGGGGAGGAACGAGCAGTACGTC. The encoded protein is CASSQGRNEQYV.

The chain uses TRBV25-1 and TRBJ2-2; D gene ambiguous. The V end was cut by 2 bases, the J end by 7 bases, with 8 bases between. The CDR3 loop spans 13 amino acids. CDR1 is MGHDK, CDR2 SYGVNS, per germline. The DNA of the CDR3 is TGTGCCAGCAGTGAAATGGGCAGCGGGGAGCTGTTTTTT. As protein: CASSEMGSGELFF.

This clonotype occurred a few times. This chain links TRBV7-2 with TRBJ1-2; D not certain. CDR3 length equals 15 residues. Germline V CDR1 and CDR2: SGHTA, FQGNSA. V shed 2 bases and J shed 8 bases, with 18 bases lying between them. The CDR3 reads CASSLFSADGWGYTF. CDR3 DNA: TGTGCCAGCAGCTTATTCTCGGCAGACGGCTGGGGCTACACCTTC.

The chain couples TRBV7-3 to TRBJ2-3, with 8 bases that match TRBD2. CDR1 is SGHTA and CDR2 is FQGTGA in the germline V gene. The CDR3 loop spans 15 amino acids. V lost 1 base, J lost 4 bases, and 4 bases stayed unmatched. The CDR3 spells CASSLRRRGADTQYF. In DNA form, the CDR3 reads TGTGCCAGCAGCTTAAGGCGGCGGGGGGCAGATACGCAGTATTTT.

This clonotype appeared many times. The CDR3 protein is CASSQRDTRGGELFF. CDR3 DNA sequence: TGTGCCAGCAGCCAACGGGACACCCGGGGCGGGGAGCTGTTTTTT. The rearrangement uses TRBV5-6 and TRBJ2-2; a possible D gene is TRBD1 (6 bases). Trimming took 4 bases from V and 7 from J, leaving 17 bases between them. The germline V gene encodes CDR1 SGHDT and CDR2 YYEEEE. This CDR3 spans 15 amino acids. The full variable domain, its missing parts supplied by reference TRBV5-6 and TRBJ2-2, is DAGVTQSPTHLIKTRGQQVTLRCSPKSGHDTVSWYQQALGQGPQFIFQYYEEEERQRGNFPDRFSGHQFPNYSSELNVNALLLGDSALYLCASSQRDTRGGELFFGEGSRLTVL.

This clonotype was picked up a small number of times. J is TRBJ2-5 and V is TRBV30; TRBD2 aligns across 10 bases. V was pared by 2 bases and J by 4 bases, with 4 bases of the junction left unmatched. Germline values: CDR1 GTSNPN, CDR2 SVGIG (reference sequence). This CDR3 has 14 amino acids. The DNA of the CDR3 is TGTGCCTGGAGTACCGGGACTAGCGCAGAGACCCAGTACTTC. Protein: CAWSTGTSAETQYF.

This clonotype was detected a few times. The chain is built from TRBV20-1 and TRBJ1-1; D is undetermined. In germline, CDR1 is DFQATT, CDR2 SNEGSKA (reference sequence). The length of the CDR3 is 14 residues. The V gene lost 3 bases and the J gene lost 1 base, with 12 bases spanning the gap. The CDR3 here is CSASAMGSNTEAFF. In DNA form, the CDR3 reads TGCAGTGCTAGCGCTATGGGTTCGAACACTGAAGCTTTCTTT.

This clonotype was found a few times. V gene TRBV3-1 combines with J gene TRBJ2-7, with D unclear. Trimming took 1 base from V and 3 from J, leaving 10 bases between them. This CDR3 is 14 amino acids long. The V gene's germline CDR1 is LGHDT and CDR2 YNNKEL (reference sequence). For the CDR3, the DNA is TGTGCCAGCAGCCAAGGGCCTCTATACTACGAGCAGTACTTC. Protein: CASSQGPLYYEQYF.

In its sample, this clonotype was seen many times. The chain couples TRBV5-6 to TRBJ2-5; perhaps TRBD2 as D (6 bases). Per the germline V gene, CDR1 is SGHDT and CDR2 is YYEEEE. Between the trimmed V and J ends, which lost 4 bases and 4 bases, there was a span of 17 bases. This CDR3 has 15 amino acids. CDR3 coding DNA: TGTGCCAGCAGCCGAAGATCGTTGGGAGGAGAGACCCAGTACTTC. Its protein is CASSRRSLGGETQYF.

This clonotype appeared a few times. V gene TRBV7-9 combines with J gene TRBJ2-5; tentative D call: TRBD1 (5 bases). CDR3 length equals 14 residues. Trimming took off 4 bases at V and 2 bases at J, with 11 bases between the two ends. Germline CDR1 reads SEHNR; CDR2 reads FQNEAQ (reference sequence). DNA for the CDR3: TGTGCCAGCAGCTCTCTGACAGATCAAGAGACCCAGTACTTC. Amino acids: CASSSLTDQETQYF.

This clonotype has only one observation. The V gene is TRBV4-1, the J gene TRBJ2-7; 9 nucleotides line up with TRBD1. The V gene end was trimmed by 0 bases and the J gene end by 8 bases; junction bases not matched to a gene: 8. CDR1 and CDR2 from the germline V gene are MGHRA and YSYEKL. This CDR3 is 15 amino acids long. CDR3 sequence: CASSQDHGTGYKQYF. The CDR3 region has the DNA TGCGCCAGCAGCCAAGATCACGGGACAGGGTATAAGCAGTACTTC.

The V and J genes are TRBV5-6 and TRBJ2-7; D may be TRBD1 (5 bases). The CDR3 sequence is 15 residues long. V shed 6 bases and J shed 0 bases, with 16 bases lying between them. Germline V gene data show CDR1 as SGHDT and CDR2 as YYEEEE. CDR3 DNA: TGTGCCAGCACCCGAGACAGATTCCACTCCTACGAGCAGTACTTC. It specifies CASTRDRFHSYEQYF.

V gene TRBV6-1 combines with J gene TRBJ2-4; 8 bases agree with TRBD1. This CDR3 has 17 amino acids. CDR1 is MNHNS, CDR2 SASEGT, per germline. With 6 bases clipped from V and 1 base from J, the junction kept 11 bases outside the gene matches. The CDR3 reads CASSTQGVGLAKNIQYF. The DNA for the CDR3 is TGTGCCAGCAGCACACAGGGGGTTGGGCTGGCCAAAAACATTCAGTACTTC.

The chain joins TRBV9 to TRBJ1-3; a weak D match, TRBD1 (5 bases). Germline CDR1 and CDR2: SGDLS and YYNGEE. The V and J ends lost 0 bases and 1 base respectively, with 5 bases between them. This CDR3 comprises 14 residues. The DNA of the CDR3 is TGTGCCAGCAGCGTAGAGGGGTCTGGAAACACCATATATTTT. The encoded protein is CASSVEGSGNTIYF.